This entry lists 14 T cell receptor beta chains sequenced from one sample in a study of blood T cell repertoires in COVID-19. The protocol was immunoSEQ multiplex PCR, while the TCRdb copy is restricted to in-frame clones and leaves out a portion. In the table there are about 300,000 clones, about 87% of which are singletons. Sequencing used peripheral blood. The receptors come from a man aged 65 to 85 with acute or convalescent COVID-19.

The rearrangement joins TRBV5-1 to TRBJ1-2; the match to TRBD1 covers 8 bases. V was clipped by 0 bases and J by 3 bases; unmatched bases: 4. The CDR3 contains 15 residues. Germline lookup yields CDR1 SGHRS and CDR2 YFSETQ. CDR3 sequence (DNA): TGCGCCAGCAGCTTGGATCCAGGGGGCGACTATGGCTACACCTTC. This encodes CASSLDPGGDYGYTF.

The rearrangement joins TRBV28 to TRBJ1-1; D gene ambiguous. The CDR3 is made up of 16 amino acids. The V end was cut by 1 base, the J end by 2 bases, with 14 bases between. CDR1 is MDHEN, CDR2 SYDVKM, per germline. CDR3 region: CASSLSMAPTNTEAFF. CDR3 coding DNA: TGTGCCAGCAGTTTATCGATGGCTCCAACCAACACTGAAGCTTTCTTT.

This chain joins TRBV9 and TRBJ1-1; D perhaps matches TRBD1 (5 bases). Germline V gene lookup returns CDR1 SGDLS and CDR2 YYNGEE. The V end was cut by 4 bases, the J end by 1 base, with 11 bases between. The CDR3 sequence is 14 residues long. Here the CDR3 reads CASSPRQTNTEAFF. DNA of the CDR3: TGTGCCAGCAGCCCCCGACAGACGAACACTGAAGCTTTCTTT.

The CDR3 loop is CASSRGTSGPYEQYF. The CDR3 DNA reads as TGTGCCAGCAGCAGAGGGACTAGCGGACCCTACGAGCAGTACTTC. The rearrangement uses TRBV7-9 and TRBJ2-7; 11 nucleotides align to TRBD2. The germline CDR1 and CDR2 sequences are SEHNR and FQNEAQ (reference sequence). The CDR3 runs to 15 residues. J gave up 2 bases and V 5 bases, and 5 bases lay outside the gene matches.

The chain recombines TRBV6-5 with TRBJ1-1, with 8 bases identical to TRBD1. V shed 2 bases and J 1 base; nucleotides not matched to a gene: 3. Germline V gene sequence: CDR1 MNHEY, CDR2 SVGAGI. The CDR3 has 15 amino acids. Here the CDR3 reads CASSYQGTGNTEAFF. The CDR3 nucleotides read TGTGCCAGCAGTTACCAGGGGACAGGGAACACTGAAGCTTTCTTT.

Here the CDR3 DNA reads TGTGCCTGGAGTGCCGGGGGGGGGCGAAGAAACACCATATATTTT. It yields the protein CAWSAGGGRRNTIYF. This chain joins TRBV30 and TRBJ1-3; D is possibly TRBD1 (6 bases). The CDR3 totals 15 residues. Germline V gene lookup returns CDR1 GTSNPN and CDR2 SVGIG (reference sequence). Trimming removed 1 base at V and 5 bases at J, with 15 bases between.

The chain employs TRBV19 and TRBJ2-7; 7 nucleotides line up with TRBD1. With 4 bases clipped from V and 11 bases from J, the junction kept 11 bases outside the gene matches. CDR1 and CDR2 from the germline V gene are LNHDA and SQIVND (reference sequence). There are 13 residues in the CDR3. The CDR3 DNA follows: TGTGCCAGTAGTACTTCACGGACAGGTTGGAAGTACTTC. Its protein is CASSTSRTGWKYF.

The gene calls are TRBV6-5 and TRBJ2-7, with D possibly TRBD2 on 6 matching bases. V lost 8 bases, J lost 7 bases, and 15 bases lay in between. CDR3 length equals 12 residues. The V gene's germline CDR1 is MNHEY and CDR2 SVGAGI. CDR3 nucleotide sequence: TGTGCCAGCGAAGGAGGGTCTGATGAGCAGTACTTC. Translation gives CASEGGSDEQYF.

This clone was detected only once. CDR3 nucleotides: TGTGCCAGCAGTTACTCCCTCCGACCCCAGGGGTATGGCTACACCTTC. This encodes CASSYSLRPQGYGYTF. The chain links TRBV6-5 to TRBJ1-2; D is perhaps TRBD1 (6 bases). Germline lookup yields CDR1 MNHEY and CDR2 SVGAGI. The CDR3 contains 16 residues. The germline V and J ends were trimmed by 0 bases and 5 bases, with 16 bases remaining between them.

The V gene is TRBV10-3, the J gene TRBJ2-3; perhaps TRBD1 as D (6 bases). Trimming took off 4 bases at V and 2 bases at J, with 13 bases between the two ends. Germline V CDR1 and CDR2: ENHRY, SYGVKD. This CDR3 spans 15 amino acids. CDR3 sequence (DNA): TGTGCCATCAGTGGACAGGTTAAGGCCACAGATACGCAGTATTTT. This codes for CAISGQVKATDTQYF.

The rearrangement joins TRBV11-2 to TRBJ2-7, with 8 bases fitting TRBD1. Germline V gene data show CDR1 as SGHAT and CDR2 as FQNNGV. The V and J ends lost 6 bases and 6 bases, in that order; junction bases with no gene match: 10. The CDR3 has 14 residues. Written as DNA, the CDR3 is TGTGCCAGCAGACAACTCGGGACAGGTCGCGAGCAGTACTTC. It codes for CASRQLGTGREQYF.

This chain uses TRBV27 with TRBJ2-7; TRBD2 aligns across 9 bases. This CDR3 is built from 14 residues. Looked up from germline, CDR1 is MNHEY and CDR2 is SMNVEV (reference sequence). The V segment lost 4 bases and the J segment 4 bases; nucleotides outside the gene matches: 5. The CDR3 DNA follows: TGTGCCAGCAGTTACCTGGCGGGAGGGTACGAGCAGTACTTC. Amino acid sequence: CASSYLAGGYEQYF.

The chain carries TRBV7-9 and TRBJ1-1; D unresolved. The V end was cut by 2 bases, the J end by 4 bases, with 8 bases between. The CDR3 extends over 13 amino acids. The germline V gene has CDR1 SEHNR and CDR2 FQNEAQ (reference sequence). Here the CDR3 reads CASSLSTSTEAFF. The CDR3 DNA reads as TGTGCCAGCAGCTTAAGTACTAGCACTGAAGCTTTCTTT. Combining the CDR3 with reference TRBV7-9 and TRBJ1-1 gives the whole variable domain DTGVSQNPRHKITKRGQNVTFRCDPISEHNRLYWYRQTLGQGPEFLTYFQNEAQLEKSRLLSDRFSAERPKGSFSTLEIQRTEQGDSAMYLCASSLSTSTEAFFGQGTRLTVV.

The rearrangement joins TRBV4-3 to TRBJ2-7; possible D gene TRBD2, 6 bases. The CDR3 contains 17 residues. CDR1 and CDR2 from the germline V gene are LGHNA and YSLEER. V lost 0 bases to trimming and J lost 1 base, with 16 bases between them. This CDR3 is CASSQDLGGDGSYEQYF. In DNA, the CDR3 is TGCGCCAGCAGCCAAGATCTGGGAGGAGACGGGTCCTACGAGCAGTACTTC.